The 22 T cell receptor beta chains below come from one sample, sequenced in a study of T cells in Graves' hyperthyroidism and ophthalmopathy. Using RNA transcripts as the source, TCR beta CDR3 regions were amplified. The HTBI primer set drove a first-round RT-PCR of the TCR CDR3. A single record per CDR3 protein comes from TCRdb applying MiXCR to the multiplex PCR reads. Of hundreds of thousands of distinct CDR3 sequences in the sample, 45% were seen once. The sample was peripheral blood or thyroid tissue (not recorded which). These receptors originate from an adult man with Graves' disease, either hyperthyroidism or ophthalmopathy (not recorded which).

J is TRBJ1-3 and V is TRBV20-1, with no clear D. Trimming pared 3 bases from V and 5 bases from J, leaving 8 bases between. Germline CDR1 reads DFQATT; CDR2 reads SNEGSKA (reference sequence). The CDR3 consists of 12 residues. The DNA of the CDR3 is TGCAGTGCTAGGGGGTTGAGAAACACCATATATTTT. Protein sequence: CSARGLRNTIYF.

This clonotype was observed many times. The chain combines TRBV29-1 with TRBJ2-5; perhaps TRBD1 as D (6 bases). Germline V gene lookup returns CDR1 SQVTM and CDR2 ANQGSEA. V dropped 7 bases and J dropped 4 bases, with 10 bases sitting between them. The CDR3 loop spans 11 amino acids. As DNA, the CDR3 is TGCAGCGGTACAGGGTTAGAGACCCAGTACTTC. This gives the protein CSGTGLETQYF.

The genes are TRBV2 and TRBJ1-2; the D gene is possibly TRBD1 (5 bases). CDR1 is SNHLY, CDR2 FYNNEI, per germline. The CDR3 totals 13 residues. V gave up 5 bases and J gave up 4 bases, with 11 bases separating them. This chain's CDR3 is CASSWDRFYGYTF. The CDR3 coding sequence is TGTGCCAGCAGTTGGGACCGCTTCTATGGCTACACCTTC.

This clonotype showed up many times. The chain employs TRBV12-3 or TRBV12-4 and TRBJ1-1; D is unresolved. V dropped 3 bases and J dropped 1 base, with 9 bases sitting between them. CDR3 size: 14 residues. In DNA form, the CDR3 reads TGTGCCAGCAGTTTTTCGGGAGCGAACACTGAAGCTTTCTTT. Its translation is CASSFSGANTEAFF.

This clonotype was picked up a small number of times. The chain couples TRBV20-1 to TRBJ1-5; 12 bases match TRBD1. V lost 3 bases and J lost 6; bases outside the gene matches: 6. CDR1 is DFQATT, CDR2 SNEGSKA, per germline (reference sequence). The CDR3 is 15 amino acids. The CDR3 is CSARVGTGGRQPQHF. The CDR3 nucleotides read TGCAGTGCTAGGGTTGGGACAGGGGGCCGTCAGCCCCAGCATTTT.

This clonotype occurred a few times. The V and J genes are TRBV7-9 and TRBJ1-1; no clear D gene. From germline, CDR1 is SEHNR and CDR2 FQNEAQ (reference sequence). The CDR3 has 14 amino acids. V was shortened by 5 bases and J by 4 bases, with 14 bases between the two germline ends. Here the CDR3 reads CASSPGSDATEAFF. CDR3 DNA: TGTGCCAGCAGCCCGGGATCGGATGCCACTGAAGCTTTCTTT.

The chain joins TRBV24-1 to TRBJ2-2, with 7 bases fitting TRBD2. J was trimmed by 5 bases and V by 7 bases; bases with no gene match: 6. The CDR3 runs to 14 residues. Germline V lookup: CDR1 KGHDR, CDR2 SFDVKD. Here the CDR3 reads CATSLTGGTGELFF. The DNA for the CDR3 is TGTGCCACCAGCCTGACGGGGGGTACCGGGGAGCTGTTTTTT.

This clonotype was recorded once. A read error may account for a junction end that differs from germline. The gene calls are TRBV29-1 and TRBJ2-7; possibly TRBD2 for D (5 bases). The CDR3 extends over 13 amino acids. Germline V CDR1 and CDR2: SQVTM, ANQGSEA. CDR3 bases: TGCAGCGTTGAAGGTGGAGCAGACTACGAGCGGTACTTC. Its translation is CSVEGGADYERYF.

On this clonotype: A single base separates this from a much larger clone, so it may be a read error. The rearrangement links TRBV10-3 to TRBJ1-1, with D perhaps TRBD1 (6 bases). Germline lookup yields CDR1 ENHRY and CDR2 SYGVKD. The CDR3 totals 15 residues. CDR3 in DNA: TGTGCCATCAGTGAGTCTTGGGGGCGCGAGTCTGAAGCTTCCTTT. This sequence encodes CAISESWGRESEASF.

This clonotype was seen more than once but under ten times. The chain links TRBV19 to TRBJ2-2; 13 nucleotides align to TRBD2. CDR3 size: 17 residues. CDR1 and CDR2 from the germline V gene are LNHDA and SQIVND (reference sequence). The junction had 5 bases not matched to a gene; V was cut back by 7 bases and J by 0 bases. Here the CDR3 reads CASTIGTSGANTGELFF. Here the CDR3 DNA reads TGTGCCAGTACCATAGGGACTAGCGGGGCGAACACCGGGGAGCTGTTTTTT. Combining the CDR3 with reference TRBV19 and TRBJ2-2 gives the whole variable domain DGGITQSPKYLFRKEGQNVTLSCEQNLNHDAMYWYRQDPGQGLRLIYYSQIVNDFQKGDIAEGYSVSREKKESFPLTVTSAQKNPTAFYLCASTIGTSGANTGELFFGEGSRLTVL.

The table lists this clonotype with many counts. V is TRBV7-9 and J is TRBJ2-7, with 7 bases fitting TRBD1. Trimming at V came to 5 bases and at J to 7 bases, leaving 5 bases not matched to a gene. The CDR3 runs to 12 residues. Germline-derived CDR1 and CDR2 are SEHNR and FQNEAQ (reference sequence). The CDR3 DNA reads TGTGCCAGCAGCCGTTCAGGGGGTGAGCAGTACTTC. It yields the protein CASSRSGGEQYF. Looking up the rest from reference TRBV7-9 and TRBJ2-7 gives the full variable domain: DTGVSQNPRHKITKRGQNVTFRCDPISEHNRLYWYRQTLGQGPEFLTYFQNEAQLEKSRLLSDRFSAERPKGSFSTLEIQRTEQGDSAMYLCASSRSGGEQYFGPGTRLTVT.

This clonotype was observed at least ten times. This sequence joins TRBV7-9 and TRBJ2-7; no reliable D call. Between the trimmed V and J ends, which lost 4 bases and 3 bases, there was a span of 7 bases. CDR3 size: 12 residues. Germline loops: CDR1 SEHNR, CDR2 FQNEAQ (reference sequence). CDR3 in amino acids: CASSSGYYEQYF. The CDR3 coding sequence is TGTGCCAGCAGCTCAGGATACTACGAGCAGTACTTC. Full variable domain (missing parts from reference TRBV7-9 and TRBJ2-7): DTGVSQNPRHKITKRGQNVTFRCDPISEHNRLYWYRQTLGQGPEFLTYFQNEAQLEKSRLLSDRFSAERPKGSFSTLEIQRTEQGDSAMYLCASSSGYYEQYFGPGTRLTVT.

This clonotype has more than one count but fewer than ten. The chain uses TRBV9 and TRBJ2-7; 9 bases are a match to TRBD2. V was clipped by 8 bases and J by 3 bases; unmatched bases: 12. CDR3 size: 15 residues. CDR1 SGDLS and CDR2 YYNGEE come from the germline V gene. The chain's CDR3 is CASSIVAGGDYEQYF. As DNA, the CDR3 is TGTGCCAGTAGTATAGTCGCGGGAGGGGACTACGAGCAGTACTTC.

This clonotype was seen only once. The rearrangement joins TRBV7-8 to TRBJ2-7; 9 bases are shared with TRBD2. The CDR3 loop spans 18 amino acids. Trimming cost V 0 bases and J 5 bases; bases outside gene matches: 14. Germline-derived CDR1 and CDR2 are SGHVS and FQNEAQ. CDR3 amino acids: CASSLARFGGRARDEQYF. Here the CDR3 DNA reads TGTGCCAGCAGCTTAGCGCGGTTTGGCGGGAGGGCCCGGGACGAGCAGTACTTC. Full variable domain (rest looked up from reference TRBV7-8 and TRBJ2-7): GAGVSQSPRYKVAKRGQDVALRCDPISGHVSLFWYQQALGQGPEFLTYFQNEAQLDKSGLPSDRFFAERPEGSVSTLKIQRTQQEDSAVYLCASSLARFGGRARDEQYFGPGTRLTVT.

The V and J genes are TRBV15 and TRBJ1-5; 9 bases are shared with TRBD1. The trim removed 4 bases at V and 14 bases at J, leaving 9 bases unmatched. The CDR3 loop spans 13 amino acids. Germline CDR1 reads LNHNV; CDR2 reads YYDKDF (reference sequence). In DNA form, the CDR3 reads TGTGCCACCAGCACCGGGACAGGGTACTACGAGCATTTT. Residues: CATSTGTGYYEHF.

The J gene is TRBJ2-5, the V gene TRBV6-6, with TRBD2 as a possible D gene (6 bases). The germline CDR1 and CDR2 sequences are MNHNY and SVGAGI (reference sequence). This CDR3 region has 14 residues. V lost 4 bases and J lost 5, with 14 bases in between. CDR3 residues: CASSFVAAGETQYF. For the CDR3, the DNA is TGTGCCAGCAGTTTTGTAGCGGCAGGGGAGACCCAGTACTTC.

This clonotype was seen once. The junction shows a germline mismatch at one end, possibly a read error. The chain combines TRBV24-1 with TRBJ1-4; no firm D call. CDR3 length equals 11 residues. Germline V gene sequence: CDR1 KGHDR, CDR2 SFDVKD. In nucleotides, the CDR3 is TGTGCCAGCAGTCCGGCGGGGAAACTGTTTTTT. It specifies CASSPAGKLFF.

The chain combines TRBV2 with TRBJ1-6; 7 bases match TRBD1. The J segment lost 6 bases and the V segment lost 7 bases, leaving 9 bases of the junction unmatched. CDR3 length: 15 amino acids. Germline V gives CDR1 SNHLY, CDR2 FYNNEI. The CDR3 region is CASTSGGGSNSPLHF. Written as DNA, the CDR3 is TGTGCCAGCACCTCAGGGGGGGGCAGTAATTCACCCCTCCACTTT.

The sample holds one count of this clonotype. The chain has TRBV6-1 and TRBJ2-5, with 9 bases that match TRBD2. CDR3 length: 16 amino acids. V shed 6 bases, J shed 2 bases, and the junction held 10 bases outside the gene matches. Germline V lookup: CDR1 MNHNS, CDR2 SASEGT. CDR3 residues: CASRLAGGRRQETQYF. CDR3 nucleotide sequence: TGTGCCAGCAGACTGGCGGGGGGGCGGAGGCAAGAGACCCAGTACTTC.

Regarding this clonotype: This clone may be a read error of a much larger clone one base away. It is likely a read error, because the conserved phenylalanine at the end of the CDR3 is missing. The V and J genes are TRBV29-1 and TRBJ1-1; a possible D gene is TRBD1 (5 bases). The V gene lost 4 bases and the J gene lost 1 base, with 10 bases spanning the gap. The CDR3 contains 13 residues. Germline-derived CDR1 and CDR2 are SQVTM and ANQGSEA. The CDR3 spells CSVAGDSNTEAFS. In nucleotides, the CDR3 is TGCAGCGTTGCGGGGGACTCGAACACTGAAGCTTTCTCT.

To note about this clonotype: At one end, the junction sequence differs from germline, possibly due to a read error. The V gene is TRBV29-1, the J gene TRBJ2-5; perhaps TRBD1 as D (6 bases). The CDR3 extends over 14 amino acids. Germline V lookup: CDR1 SQVTM, CDR2 ANQGSEA. The CDR3: CNVEGVGRGETQYF. CDR3 sequence (DNA): TGCAACGTTGAAGGCGTTGGCAGGGGAGAGACCCAGTACTTC.

The rearrangement joins TRBV6-4 to TRBJ2-7, with D tentatively TRBD1 or TRBD2 (5 bases each). The CDR3 runs 14 residues. Germline V gives CDR1 MRHNA, CDR2 SNTAGT. V was cut by 5 bases and J by 0 bases, with 11 bases left in between. CDR3 sequence: CASSLGPLSYEQYF. The CDR3 nucleotides read TGTGCCAGCAGTTTGGGACCGCTCTCCTACGAGCAGTACTTC.